The clone carrying this T cell receptor beta chain has only one observation. The antigen is not known. CDR3 length: 13 residues. From germline, CDR1 is KGHSH and CDR2 LQKENI. The V gene lost 0 bases and the J gene lost 7 bases, with 7 bases spanning the gap. Method: immunoSEQ multiplex PCR; TCRdb's copy keeps in-frame clones and lacks some. The sample has approximately 81,000 clones; 88% are singletons. This record comes from a study of OX40 agonist ivuxolimab in advanced cancers. Study in general: Allowance was made for prior anti-PD-1, anti-PD-L1 or anti-CTLA-4 therapy, and about 37% had some.

Findings and limits, study-wide: Averaged across samples, CD8+ T cells carried more expanded clones than CD4+ did.

Sampled blood was obtained at baseline, cycle 4 day 1, and cycle 7 day 1. The clonotype comes from an adult with an advanced solid tumor such as melanoma, head and neck, liver or kidney cancer. This specimen was CD4+ or CD8+ T cells sorted from blood, taken in a trial of the OX40 agonist ivuxolimab. The chain employs TRBV18 and TRBJ1-5; D remains ambiguous. DNA of the CDR3: TGTGCCAGCTCACCACCGGGCGACCAGCCCCAGCATTTT. This gives the protein CASSPPGDQPQHF.